The 16 T cell receptor beta chains below come from one sample, sequenced in a study of OX40 agonist ivuxolimab in advanced cancers. Generated by immunoSEQ multiplex PCR, the TCRdb table keeps only in-frame clones and is missing some. The table has more than 50,000 clones, 91% seen once. The source material was CD4+ or CD8+ T cells sorted from blood, sampled in a trial of the OX40 agonist ivuxolimab. The receptors come from an adult with an advanced solid tumor such as melanoma, head and neck, liver or kidney cancer.

This sequence joins TRBV29-1 and TRBJ2-5, with 7 bases that match TRBD2. Trimming took 5 bases from V and 7 from J; bases not matched to a gene: 13. CDR1 and CDR2 from the germline V gene are SQVTM and ANQGSEA. CDR3 length: 14 residues. CDR3 sequence reads: CSVSRDQKRGTQYF. The CDR3 DNA is TGCAGCGTTTCTCGGGATCAGAAGCGGGGGACCCAGTACTTC.

The chain links TRBV7-8 to TRBJ1-2; 7 positions match TRBD1. Germline V gene lookup returns CDR1 SGHVS and CDR2 FQNEAQ. CDR3 length equals 13 residues. The junction had 2 bases not matched to a gene; V was cut back by 5 bases and J by 2 bases. The CDR3: CASSRRGNYGYTF. The CDR3 DNA follows: TGTGCCAGCAGCCGCAGGGGGAACTATGGCTACACCTTC.

The CDR3 protein is CASSLGPSGDNNEQFF. For the CDR3, the DNA is TGTGCCAGCAGCTTGGGCCCTAGCGGGGATAACAATGAGCAGTTCTTC. The genes are TRBV5-5 and TRBJ2-1, with 9 bases fitting TRBD2. The CDR3 extends over 16 amino acids. J was trimmed by 5 bases and V by 0 bases; bases with no gene match: 6. Germline V gene data show CDR1 as SGHKS and CDR2 as YYEKEE (reference sequence). Variable domain in full (rest from reference TRBV5-5 and TRBJ2-1): DAGVTQSPTHLIKTRGQQVTLRCSPISGHKSVSWYQQVLGQGPQFIFQYYEKEERGRGNFPDRFSARQFPNYSSELNVNALLLGDSALYLCASSLGPSGDNNEQFFGPGTRLTVL.

The table lists this clone with a count of one. The rearrangement joins TRBV2 to TRBJ2-5; the D gene is possibly TRBD2 (6 bases). This CDR3 comprises 12 residues. Germline V CDR1 and CDR2: SNHLY, FYNNEI. Trimming stripped 10 bases from V and 1 base from J, with 10 bases between. The CDR3: CANGGSQETQYF. CDR3 nucleotide sequence: TGTGCCAACGGAGGGTCCCAAGAGACCCAGTACTTC.

V and J are TRBV5-4 and TRBJ1-1; the D is unclear. The CDR3 runs to 15 residues. CDR1 SGHNT and CDR2 YYREEE come from the germline V gene (reference sequence). V lost 4 bases to trimming and J lost 0 bases, with 13 bases between them. The CDR3 protein is CASSPNFRLNTEAFF. The CDR3 DNA reads as TGTGCCAGCAGCCCGAACTTTCGCCTGAACACTGAAGCTTTCTTT.

This rearrangement joins TRBV16 to TRBJ2-3; D is uncertain. Germline CDR1 is KGHSY and CDR2 is FQNENV. The CDR3 covers 12 residues. Deletions cut 2 bases from V and 6 bases from J, with 6 bases between. The chain's CDR3 is CASSQRVDTQYF. The CDR3 bases are TGTGCCAGCAGCCAAAGAGTGGATACGCAGTATTTT.

This clone showed up just once. The J gene is TRBJ2-1, the V gene TRBV18; the match to TRBD1 covers 9 bases. Germline trimming cut 6 bases from V and 9 bases from J; bases unmatched to any gene: 15. This CDR3 has 16 amino acids. Germline-derived CDR1 and CDR2 are KGHSH and LQKENI. CDR3 DNA sequence: TGTGCCAGCTCGCTGCATATTATGGGACAGGGAGGTGAGCAGTTCTTC. Its protein is CASSLHIMGQGGEQFF.

This chain uses TRBV6-5 with TRBJ2-7, with 8 nucleotides matching TRBD1. V lost 4 bases and J lost 5; bases outside the gene matches: 7. Per germline, CDR1 MNHEY and CDR2 SVGAGI. This CDR3 comprises 14 residues. CDR3 sequence reads: CASSLRTGSDEQYF. The DNA of the CDR3 is TGTGCCAGCAGTTTACGGACAGGGAGCGACGAGCAGTACTTC.

This chain joins TRBV28 and TRBJ1-2; maybe TRBD1 (6 bases). V lost 5 bases and J lost 4, with 17 bases in between. The CDR3 runs 15 residues. Germline values: CDR1 MDHEN, CDR2 SYDVKM. In DNA, the CDR3 is TGTGCCAGCAGTCTTACCCAGGGGCGGGGCTATGGCTACACCTTC. This translates into CASSLTQGRGYGYTF.

The genes are TRBV4-2 and TRBJ2-5; 10 nucleotides agree with TRBD2. The V and J ends lost 0 bases and 5 bases, in that order; junction bases with no gene match: 6. CDR1 and CDR2 from the germline V gene are LGHNA and YNFKEQ. The CDR3 is 16 residues long. The DNA for the CDR3 is TGTGCCAGCAGCCAAGAAAGCGGGGGGGCCGGGGAGACCCAGTACTTC. The encoded protein is CASSQESGGAGETQYF.

The V and J genes are TRBV6-5 and TRBJ2-5; D unresolved. CDR1 is MNHEY and CDR2 is SVGAGI in the germline V gene. Trimming took off 7 bases at V and 5 bases at J, with 20 bases between the two ends. This CDR3 comprises 15 residues. CDR3: CASILRIGVAETQYF. The DNA for the CDR3 is TGTGCCAGCATTTTAAGGATTGGTGTGGCGGAGACCCAGTACTTC.

The rearrangement links TRBV18 to TRBJ1-3; D uncertain. Trimming left V 1 base short and J 2 bases short, with 12 bases between. Germline V gene data show CDR1 as KGHSH and CDR2 as LQKENI. The CDR3 is 16 residues long. The CDR3 DNA is TGTGCCAGCTCACCACGACCGCTCAGTGCTGGAAACACCATATATTTT. As protein: CASSPRPLSAGNTIYF. The entire variable domain, with the rest obtained from reference TRBV18 and TRBJ1-3, is as follows: NAGVMQNPRHLVRRRGQEARLRCSPMKGHSHVYWYRQLPEEGLKFMVYLQKENIIDESGMPKERFSAEFPKEGPSILRIQQVVRGDSAAYFCASSPRPLSAGNTIYFGEGSWLTVV.

The table lists this clone with a count of one. The rearrangement joins TRBV6-6 to TRBJ1-5; D possibly corresponds to TRBD1 (5 bases). The V gene lost 6 bases and the J gene lost 2 bases, with 11 bases spanning the gap. CDR1 and CDR2 from the germline V gene are MNHNY and SVGAGI (reference sequence). This CDR3 has 14 residues. The CDR3: CASRWGDGNQPQHF. The CDR3 nucleotides read TGTGCCAGCAGATGGGGGGATGGCAATCAGCCCCAGCATTTT.

The chain has TRBV21-1 and TRBJ1-1; the listed D gene, TRBD1, was not tested against the DNA. TRBV21-1 corresponds to a pseudogene. This CDR3 contains 15 residues. CDR3 nucleotide sequence: TGTGCCAGCAGCCGTCGGGACAGATGGGAAACTGAAGCTTTCTTT. This gives the protein CASSRRDRWETEAFF.

CDR3 protein: CATPGLAYNEQFF. DNA of the CDR3: TGTGCCACCCCGGGACTAGCTTACAATGAGCAGTTCTTC. The chain combines TRBV7-9 with TRBJ2-1; 9 positions match TRBD2. CDR1 and CDR2 (germline): SEHNR, FQNEAQ (reference sequence). With 10 bases clipped from V and 4 bases from J, the junction kept 5 bases outside the gene matches. The CDR3 contains 13 residues.

The genes are TRBV5-1 and TRBJ2-3; 10 bases map to TRBD2. J was trimmed by 5 bases and V by 0 bases; bases with no gene match: 3. Germline assignment: CDR1 SGHRS and CDR2 YFSETQ. CDR3 length: 15 amino acids. CDR3: CASSLGLAGVDTQYF. The CDR3 DNA sequence: TGCGCCAGCAGCTTGGGGCTAGCGGGAGTAGATACGCAGTATTTT.